This TCR beta chain was recorded in a study of T-cell reconstitution after alpha-beta-depleted transplantation in children (dated by TCRdb to 2016 to 2017). Study-wide context: T-cell immune reconstitution after TCRalphabeta/CD19-depleted allogeneic hematopoietic cell transplantation in children was quantitatively tracked in the study by means of TCR repertoire profiling.

General conclusions and limits of the study: The frequencies of hyperexpanded clones fell over the following months, and after one year, T-cell counts and TCRbeta diversity were mostly attributed to newly produced T cells. Apparently early alphabetaT-cell count recovery about two months after transplant reportedly relied on only several hundred rapidly expanded clones derived from non-depleted graft cells. In some patients, the high TCRbeta diversity seen at day 60 was put down to recipient T cells and intrathymic progenitors that had survived conditioning.

This sample's treatment or condition label indicates: allogeneic hematopoietic cell transplantation with graft depleted of TCRalphabeta T cells and CD19 B cells. The transplant recipients were children given TCRalphabeta/CD19-depleted allogeneic hematopoietic cell grafts. This clonotype turned up a few times. Which antigen it targets is not known. Per-base quality was not reported, and no clone a single base away is much larger than it. Receptors were amplified or captured by PCR. Sequencing was carried out with an Illumina HiSeq 2500. To normalize quantification of the TCRbeta repertoire, the TCR libraries were built with molecular barcoding that relied on unique molecular identifiers. The public reads were reprocessed in TCRdb via fastp at Q25 and MiXCR, keeping in-frame beta chains. Entries that share a CDR3 protein sequence are merged under the most common genes and DNA. The sample table holds 450,000 to 550,000 distinct CDR3 sequences, of which 10% to 12% were seen once. The top ten constitute about 15% of the sample.

The V end loses 1 base and the J end loses 1 base, and a stretch of 13 bases separates them. CDR1 and CDR2, per the germline V gene (reference sequence), are DFQATT and SNEGSKA. Taken from cysteine to phenylalanine, the CDR3 has 15 residues. Only the CDR3 DNA stays, 45 bases, in frame from base 1. Specimen: PBMCs, mostly from graft donor cells, collected 180 days after TCRalphabeta/CD19-depleted stem cell transplant. This receptor was taken from a female patient between 2 and 15 years old who had a stem cell transplant for aplastic anemia, so the T cells may come from the graft donor. The sequence joins TRBV20-1 to TRBJ1-1, with TRBD1 tentatively as D gene (6 bases match). The DNA sequence reads TGCAGTGCTAGAGCGACAGGTTTCGCGAACACTGAAGCTTTCTTT. It translates to CSARATGFANTEAFF.